This TCR beta chain was obtained from a study of T-cell reconstitution after alpha-beta-depleted transplantation in children. The CDR3 has 17 residues. V lost 2 bases to trimming and J lost 6 bases, with 21 bases between them. From germline, CDR1 is MGHRA and CDR2 YSYEKL. The authors prepared the TCRbeta library with unique molecular identifiers. TCRdb reanalysed the PCR reads using MiXCR and keeps one entry per CDR3 protein. The table includes 700,000 to 950,000 distinct CDR3 sequences, about 15% detected once. This clonotype showed up just once. The sequence was collected from a male patient younger than 18 who had a stem cell transplant for acute lymphoblastic leukemia, so the T cells may come from the graft donor. This chain links TRBV4-1 with TRBJ2-3; TRBD2 might be the D (5 bases). The sequences come from PBMCs, mostly from graft donor cells, collected 360 days after TCRalphabeta/CD19-depleted stem cell transplant. The CDR3 coding sequence is TGCGCCAGCAGCCAAACGCGGGCGCGGAAGCCATGGGATACGCAGTATTTT. It is translated as CASSQTRARKPWDTQYF.